This T cell receptor beta chain was identified during a study of blood T cell repertoires in COVID-19. Study context: Sites in the United States, Italy and Spain provided acute and convalescent COVID-19 samples. T cells, B-cell-depleted T cells, or PBMCs supplied cDNA or gDNA.

Original methodology: Amplifying reference gene primers gave estimates of nucleated cell counts. Data came from immunoSEQ multiplex PCR; TCRdb stores just in-frame clones and leaves some out. V and J calls plus clone size are reproduced from that table; the DNA served to infer D and trimming. The table lists a few hundred thousand clones, 70% to 90% of them singletons. The CDR3 runs 16 residues. The germline gives CDR1 SGHDT, CDR2 YYEEEE. Trimming took off 4 bases at V and 8 bases at J, with 21 bases between the two ends. Sample: peripheral blood. This sequence joins TRBV5-6 and TRBJ1-4; unclear D gene. This TCR came from a woman aged 18-29 years who had recovered from COVID-19. Written as DNA, the CDR3 is TGTGCCAGCAGCCGGAGCGGGCCCAACCCAGACGAAAAACTGTTTTTT. Encoded protein: CASSRSGPNPDEKLFF.